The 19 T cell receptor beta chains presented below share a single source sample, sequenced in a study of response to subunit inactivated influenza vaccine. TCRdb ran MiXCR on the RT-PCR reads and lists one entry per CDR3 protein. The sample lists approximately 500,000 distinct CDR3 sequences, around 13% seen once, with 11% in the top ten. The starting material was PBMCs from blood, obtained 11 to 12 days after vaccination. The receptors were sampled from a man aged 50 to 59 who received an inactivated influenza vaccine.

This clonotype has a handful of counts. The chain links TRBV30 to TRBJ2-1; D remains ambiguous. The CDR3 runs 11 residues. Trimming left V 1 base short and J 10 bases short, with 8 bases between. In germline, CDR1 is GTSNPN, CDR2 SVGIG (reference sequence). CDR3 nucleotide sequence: TGTGCCTGGAGTGACCAGGTGGAGCAGTTCTTC. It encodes CAWSDQVEQFF.

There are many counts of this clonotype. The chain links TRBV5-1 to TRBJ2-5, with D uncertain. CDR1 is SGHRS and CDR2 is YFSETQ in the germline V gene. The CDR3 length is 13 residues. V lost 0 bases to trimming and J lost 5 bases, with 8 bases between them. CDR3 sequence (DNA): TGCGCCAGCAGCTTGGAGGCCAGCGAGACCCAGTACTTC. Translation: CASSLEASETQYF.

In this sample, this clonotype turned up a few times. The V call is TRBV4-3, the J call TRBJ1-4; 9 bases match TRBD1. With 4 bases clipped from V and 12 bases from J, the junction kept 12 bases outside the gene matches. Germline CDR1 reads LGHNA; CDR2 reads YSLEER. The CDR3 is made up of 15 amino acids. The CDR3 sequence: CASSLLGQGGGELFF. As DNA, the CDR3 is TGCGCCAGCAGCCTCCTGGGACAGGGAGGGGGGGAACTGTTTTTT.

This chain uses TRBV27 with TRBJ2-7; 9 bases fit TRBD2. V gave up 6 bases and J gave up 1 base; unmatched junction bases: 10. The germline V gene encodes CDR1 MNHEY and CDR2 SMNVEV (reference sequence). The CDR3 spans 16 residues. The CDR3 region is CASSPLAGVFSYEQYF. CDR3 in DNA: TGTGCCAGCAGCCCATTAGCGGGAGTATTTTCCTACGAGCAGTACTTC.

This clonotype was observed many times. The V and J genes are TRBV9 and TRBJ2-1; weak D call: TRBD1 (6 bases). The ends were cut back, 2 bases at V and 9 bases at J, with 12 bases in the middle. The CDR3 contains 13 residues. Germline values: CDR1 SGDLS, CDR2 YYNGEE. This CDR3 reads CASSVGQGLEQFF. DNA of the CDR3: TGTGCCAGCAGCGTGGGTCAGGGGCTTGAGCAGTTCTTC.

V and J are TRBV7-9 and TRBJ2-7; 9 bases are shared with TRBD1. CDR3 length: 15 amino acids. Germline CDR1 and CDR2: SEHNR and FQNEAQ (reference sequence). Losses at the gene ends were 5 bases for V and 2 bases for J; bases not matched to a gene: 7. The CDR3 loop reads CASSRRQGETYEQYF. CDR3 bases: TGTGCCAGCAGCAGACGACAGGGGGAAACCTACGAGCAGTACTTC. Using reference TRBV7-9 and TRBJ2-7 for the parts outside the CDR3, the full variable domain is DTGVSQNPRHKITKRGQNVTFRCDPISEHNRLYWYRQTLGQGPEFLTYFQNEAQLEKSRLLSDRFSAERPKGSFSTLEIQRTEQGDSAMYLCASSRRQGETYEQYFGPGTRLTVT.

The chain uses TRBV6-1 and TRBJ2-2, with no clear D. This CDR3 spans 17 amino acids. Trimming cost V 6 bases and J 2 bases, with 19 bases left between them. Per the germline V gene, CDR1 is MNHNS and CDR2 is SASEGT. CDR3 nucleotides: TGTGCCAGCAGCTCTCTCCCCAGCCCCTCAAACACCGGGGAGCTGTTTTTT. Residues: CASSSLPSPSNTGELFF.

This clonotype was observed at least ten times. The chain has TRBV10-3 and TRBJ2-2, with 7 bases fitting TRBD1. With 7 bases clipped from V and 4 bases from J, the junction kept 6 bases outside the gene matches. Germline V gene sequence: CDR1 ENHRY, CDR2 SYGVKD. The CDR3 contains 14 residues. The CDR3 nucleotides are TGTGCCATCAAAACCGAGGGGGCCACCGGGGAGCTGTTTTTT. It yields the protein CAIKTEGATGELFF.

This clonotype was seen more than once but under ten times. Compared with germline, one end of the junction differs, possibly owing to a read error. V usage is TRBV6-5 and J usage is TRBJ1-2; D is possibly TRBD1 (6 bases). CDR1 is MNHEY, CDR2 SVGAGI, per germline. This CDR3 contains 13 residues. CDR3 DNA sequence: TGTGCCAGCTCCCCGAGTGGGGGCTATGGCGACACCTTC. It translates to CASSPSGGYGDTF.

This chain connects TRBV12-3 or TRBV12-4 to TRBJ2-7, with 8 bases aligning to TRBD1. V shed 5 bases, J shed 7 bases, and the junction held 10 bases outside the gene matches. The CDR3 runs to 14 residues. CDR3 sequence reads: CASSLTGALEEQYF. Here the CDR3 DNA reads TGTGCCAGCAGTCTGACAGGGGCCCTGGAGGAGCAGTACTTC.

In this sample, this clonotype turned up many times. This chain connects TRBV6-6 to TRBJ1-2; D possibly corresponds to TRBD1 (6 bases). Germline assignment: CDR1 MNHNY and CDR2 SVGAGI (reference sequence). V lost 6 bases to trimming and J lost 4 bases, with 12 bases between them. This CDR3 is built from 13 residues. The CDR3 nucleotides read TGTGCCAGCAGCCAAACAGGGCGCTATGGCTACACCTTC. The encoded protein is CASSQTGRYGYTF.

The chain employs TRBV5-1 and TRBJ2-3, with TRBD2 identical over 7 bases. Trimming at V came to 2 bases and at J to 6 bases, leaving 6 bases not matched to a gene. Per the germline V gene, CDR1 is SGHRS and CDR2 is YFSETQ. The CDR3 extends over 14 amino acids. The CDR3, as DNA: TGCGCCAGCAGCTTTGGGGAGGGCCGGGATACGCAGTATTTT. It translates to CASSFGEGRDTQYF.

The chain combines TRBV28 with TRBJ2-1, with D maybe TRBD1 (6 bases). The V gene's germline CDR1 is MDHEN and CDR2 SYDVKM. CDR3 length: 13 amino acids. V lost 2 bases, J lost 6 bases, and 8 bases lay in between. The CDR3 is CASSLTGFNEQFF. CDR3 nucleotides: TGTGCCAGCAGTTTAACAGGGTTCAATGAGCAGTTCTTC.

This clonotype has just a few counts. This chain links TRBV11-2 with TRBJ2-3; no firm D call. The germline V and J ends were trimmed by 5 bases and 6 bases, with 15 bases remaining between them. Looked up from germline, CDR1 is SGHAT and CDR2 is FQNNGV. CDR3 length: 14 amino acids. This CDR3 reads CASSPRESPDTQYF. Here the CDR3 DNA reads TGTGCCAGCAGCCCCCGCGAGTCCCCGGATACGCAGTATTTT. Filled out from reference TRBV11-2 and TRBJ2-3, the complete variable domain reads EAGVAQSPRYKIIEKRQSVAFWCNPISGHATLYWYQQILGQGPKLLIQFQNNGVVDDSQLPKDRFSAERLKGVDSTLKIQPAKLEDSAVYLCASSPRESPDTQYFGPGTRLTVL.

The CDR3 spells CSARGIGDTQYF. The CDR3 DNA sequence: TGCAGTGCCCGGGGTATTGGAGATACGCAGTATTTT. The chain couples TRBV20-1 to TRBJ2-3; D is perhaps TRBD2 (5 bases). The CDR3 sequence is 12 residues long. The V end lost 6 bases, the J end lost 5 bases, and 12 bases lay between the germline ends. Germline V gives CDR1 DFQATT, CDR2 SNEGSKA (reference sequence).

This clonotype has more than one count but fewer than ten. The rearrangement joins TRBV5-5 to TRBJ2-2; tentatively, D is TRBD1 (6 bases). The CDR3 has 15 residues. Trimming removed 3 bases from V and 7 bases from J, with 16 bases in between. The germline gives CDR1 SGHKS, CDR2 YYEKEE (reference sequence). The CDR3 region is CASSSVAGVIGELFF. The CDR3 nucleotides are TGTGCCAGCAGCTCGGTGGCAGGGGTGATCGGGGAGCTGTTTTTT.

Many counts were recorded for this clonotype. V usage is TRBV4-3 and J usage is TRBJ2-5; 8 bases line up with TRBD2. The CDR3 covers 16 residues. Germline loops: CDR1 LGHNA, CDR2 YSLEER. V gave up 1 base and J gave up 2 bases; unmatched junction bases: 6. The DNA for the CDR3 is TGCGCCAGCAGCCAAGTCGGTACTAGCGGACAAGAGACCCAGTACTTC. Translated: CASSQVGTSGQETQYF.

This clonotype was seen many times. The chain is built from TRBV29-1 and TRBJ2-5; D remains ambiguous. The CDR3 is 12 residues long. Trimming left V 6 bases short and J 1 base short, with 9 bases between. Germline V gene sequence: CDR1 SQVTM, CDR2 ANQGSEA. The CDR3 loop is CSVVIIQETQYF. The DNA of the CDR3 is TGCAGCGTGGTAATAATCCAAGAGACCCAGTACTTC. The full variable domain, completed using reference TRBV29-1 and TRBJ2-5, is SAVISQKPSRDICQRGTSLTIQCQVDSQVTMMFWYRQQPGQSLTLIATANQGSEATYESGFVIDKFPISRPNLTFSTLTVSNMSPEDSSIYLCSVVIIQETQYFGPGTRLLVL.

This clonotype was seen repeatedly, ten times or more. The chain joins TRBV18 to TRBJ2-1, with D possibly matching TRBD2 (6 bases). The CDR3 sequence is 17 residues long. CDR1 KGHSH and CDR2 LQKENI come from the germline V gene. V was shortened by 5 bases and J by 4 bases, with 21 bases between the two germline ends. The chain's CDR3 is CASSAGGGGPLYNEQFF. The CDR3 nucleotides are TGTGCCAGCTCAGCCGGGGGAGGAGGTCCCCTGTACAATGAGCAGTTCTTC. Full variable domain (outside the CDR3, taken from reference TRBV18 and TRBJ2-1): NAGVMQNPRHLVRRRGQEARLRCSPMKGHSHVYWYRQLPEEGLKFMVYLQKENIIDESGMPKERFSAEFPKEGPSILRIQQVVRGDSAAYFCASSAGGGGPLYNEQFFGPGTRLTVL.